These 4 T cell receptor beta chains share one sample of origin, sequenced in a study of blood T cell repertoires in COVID-19. Clones were read by immunoSEQ multiplex PCR, and TCRdb kept only the in-frame ones, dropping some. The sample carries under 500,000 clones, 70% to 90% recorded once. Sequenced sample: PBMCs or T cells enriched from blood (not recorded which). Receptors were obtained from a woman aged 18-35 years with acute COVID-19.

The J gene is TRBJ1-1, the V gene TRBV11-2; D not resolved. The CDR3 has 13 amino acids. V shed 4 bases and J shed 3 bases, with 9 bases lying between them. Germline values: CDR1 SGHAT, CDR2 FQNNGV. The CDR3 here is CASSSQRDTEAFF. CDR3 nucleotides: TGTGCCAGCAGCTCCCAGCGGGACACTGAAGCTTTCTTT. The entire variable domain, with the rest obtained from reference TRBV11-2 and TRBJ1-1, is as follows: EAGVAQSPRYKIIEKRQSVAFWCNPISGHATLYWYQQILGQGPKLLIQFQNNGVVDDSQLPKDRFSAERLKGVDSTLKIQPAKLEDSAVYLCASSSQRDTEAFFGQGTRLTVV.

The chain employs TRBV27 and TRBJ1-2, with D perhaps matching TRBD1 (6 bases). V was shortened by 6 bases and J by 4 bases, with 12 bases between the two germline ends. CDR1 is MNHEY and CDR2 is SMNVEV in the germline V gene (reference sequence). The CDR3 totals 13 residues. Here the CDR3 DNA reads TGTGCCAGCAGGAGAAGGGGGGGCTATGGCTACACCTTC. It is translated as CASRRRGGYGYTF.

The gene calls are TRBV19 and TRBJ2-5, with 8 bases aligning to TRBD2. V shed 8 bases, J shed 3 bases, and the junction held 2 bases outside the gene matches. The CDR3 has 12 residues. The germline gives CDR1 LNHDA, CDR2 SQIVND (reference sequence). CDR3 DNA sequence: TGTGCCAGTCGGGGGGGAGAAGAGACCCAGTACTTC. Protein product: CASRGGEETQYF. The complete variable domain, with remaining parts taken from reference TRBV19 and TRBJ2-5, reads DGGITQSPKYLFRKEGQNVTLSCEQNLNHDAMYWYRQDPGQGLRLIYYSQIVNDFQKGDIAEGYSVSREKKESFPLTVTSAQKNPTAFYLCASRGGEETQYFGPGTRLLVL.

V usage is TRBV4-1 and J usage is TRBJ2-7; a possible D gene is TRBD2 (6 bases). In germline, CDR1 is MGHRA, CDR2 YSYEKL. V dropped 0 bases and J dropped 0 bases, with 12 bases sitting between them. The CDR3 spans 16 residues. This chain's CDR3 is CASSQDRRVSSYEQYF. For the CDR3, the DNA is TGCGCCAGCAGCCAAGATCGGAGGGTGAGCTCCTACGAGCAGTACTTC.